This T cell receptor beta chain was captured in a study of cytomegalovirus exposure and HLA in healthy donors (dated by TCRdb to 2016 to 2017). In the study overall: In an earlier analysis of several hundred of the donors, 276 Gb of sequence data and 117 million unique TCR beta sequences from 150 million to 200 million T cells were reported. Roughly 300 gigabases of sequencing data and around 88 million unique TCR sequences made up an early release that covered some 640 HLA-typed donors. The genetic ancestry cluster associated with self-reported Caucasian donors included about four fifths of the roughly 360 genotyped donors. The study aimed to test whether signatures of past pathogen exposure could be identified by cataloging public T cell receptors. The T cell repertoires of several hundred subjects were profiled by immunosequencing and related to cytomegalovirus serostatus. Besides the first cohort of 550 to 750 subjects, a separate validation cohort made up of roughly 130 different subjects was used. High-throughput TCR immunosequencing, statistical association of individual TCRs with disease status, and machine learning were combined to predict cytomegalovirus infection status. A later analysis re-examined previously published TCR beta repertoires from roughly 650 donors and added high-resolution HLA genotyping to investigate patterns of TCR occurrence. In the later analysis, no new phenotypic data were used to find candidate immune exposures; instead, reliance was placed on TCR beta sequences and their occurrence across donors. An earlier analysis of approximately 640 of the donors applied high-throughput TCR beta sequencing to assess whether each TCR beta V gene segment acted as functional or pseudogenic. Donor age, sex, ethnicity and CMV serostatus were collected together with the repertoire data. Genome-wide SNP genotypes for about 65% of the roughly 670 donors were used in a later genetic analysis, which treated that subset as a discovery cohort. All discovery cohort repertoires had been generated on a single sequencing platform. Class I and class II HLA loci were covered by the typing at four-digit resolution. Typing coverage varied by locus: roughly 629-640 donors for A, B, C, DRB1 and DQB1; more than 500 for DQA1; around 610 for DPA1; approximately 490 for DPB1. Roughly 5 DR-DQ haplotypes were handled as single units for association and clustering, since linkage in the cohort was strong. Across some 400 genotyped donors of the cohort, an average of about 240,000 unique TCR beta nucleotide sequences per donor were sequenced, and approximately 17% of those sequences were non-productive.

The investigation overall reported the following: Across donors, most TCR sequences were observed very rarely, whereas some public TCRs were present in many individuals. Specific HLA alleles were associated with roughly 16,000 TCR beta sequences at a false discovery rate of 0.05 in a later analysis. Because the 87-base-pair reads could not distinguish some IMGT-functional V segments, including TRBV6-2 and TRBV6-3, those segments were excluded. Strong co-occurrence of HLA alleles, especially DR and DQ, made assigning TCR associations to individual alleles difficult. In both the original and validation cohorts, the classifier was reported to diagnose cytomegalovirus status with high specificity and sensitivity. A later analysis found that HLA-associated TCR beta chains were more clonally expanded and had lower generation probabilities than equally common non-associated chains. A later genetic analysis reported fewer N-insertions in productive TCRs among donors in an Asian-associated ancestry cluster than the roughly 690-donor mean. Because HLA typing was missing for some donors at each locus, association tests included only the typed subset. It was suggested by the authors that the approach could potentially be generalized to other disease states and immunological phenotypes. Sequencing depth was assumed to be roughly uniform across donors in the presence/absence analyses, though that assumption may not hold. Linkage disequilibrium might explain the correlated functional status among segregating V segments, but an unknown experimental factor could not be excluded. The earlier analysis of some 540 of the donors excluded some 15 rarely observed V segments, including chromosome 9 orphons, because counts were too low. The sequencing pipeline was judged likely to have produced a cluster of highly shared sequence variants as a technical artifact. In vitro tests confirmed that a few of the cytomegalovirus-associated TCR beta chains recognize cytomegalovirus antigens. A further reported finding was that TCR beta sequences accurately predicted the HLA-A and HLA-B alleles for most subjects in the first cohort. Only TCR beta chains were sequenced in this cohort, and the absence of alpha or paired-chain data limited detectable features. A later analysis found that TCR association rates varied across HLA loci, with DRB1 alleles showing the most associated TCRs and HLA-C alleles the fewest. CMV serostatus was the only immune exposure information available for the cohort. The study listed 150 to 200 TCR beta chains as associated with cytomegalovirus. In a later genetic analysis, a missense DCLRE1C variant was associated with V-gene and J-gene trimming of TCR beta chains, and the association was replicated in an independent cohort. According to a later analysis, parvovirus B19, influenza, CMV and Epstein-Barr virus appeared linked to several top co-occurrence clusters. According to a later analysis, most CMV-associated TCR beta chains appeared to be HLA-restricted, and the HLA associations seemed to be driven largely by CMV exposure. In an earlier analysis of some 550 of the donors, most TCR beta V segments were observed in productive rearrangements about 90% or about 30% of the time, broadly matching IMGT annotations.

This clone was detected only once. Its antigen remains unidentified. Base qualities were left out, and no much larger clone turns up one base away. The cohort comprised several hundred healthy bone marrow donors. Cohort members were all nominally healthy when sampled, although unrecorded immune exposures were likely present. The donor tested CMV seronegative and was one of the 352 seronegative cohort members. A peripheral blood sample was provided by each donor, and peripheral blood mononuclear cells were used for TCR beta sequencing. Genomic DNA extraction from the blood cell samples was performed with the Qiagen DNeasy Blood Extraction Kit. Libraries were constructed by the immunoSEQ multiplex PCR assay. For the multiplex PCR, a mixture combining 60 forward primers for TCR Vbeta segments and 13 reverse primers for TCR Jbeta segments was used. The CDR3 region of rearranged TCR beta genes was amplified from genomic DNA with a multiplex PCR assay. The amplified TCR beta libraries were sequenced on the Illumina HiSeq System as 87-base-pair reads. Concerning the study's data processing: In a later analysis, 77 million or so unique TCR beta chains were counted across the roughly 610 repertoires, and some 10 million of these chains were shared by at least two donors. To remove PCR and sequencing errors, raw reads were error-corrected and collapsed into unique sequences using a nearest-neighbor algorithm that merged closely related sequences. V, D and J gene segments were assigned by aligning CDR3 sequences to IMGT reference sequences. For a sequence to be retained, a match of at least six nucleotides was required to both a V gene segment and a J gene segment. A rearrangement was called productive if the CDR3 had no stop codons and remained in frame with V and J, and every other rearrangement was called non-productive. Following IMGT convention, CDR3 was defined as the stretch from the second conserved V-encoded cysteine up to the conserved J-encoded phenylalanine. The earlier analysis of about 590 of the donors excluded sequences that lacked an unambiguous match to a single V gene segment. In an earlier analysis of a few hundred of the donors, a V segment was called functional when productive rearrangements were above 56.7%, and segregating when the standard deviation between donors exceeded 5%. A statistical classification framework was built to diagnose cytomegalovirus status from the catalog of TCR beta chain sequences. In a later analysis, V and J genes were assigned by comparing TCR nucleotide sequences against IMGT/GENE-DB human TR gene sequences. A later analysis assigned CDR3 sequences and most-parsimonious VDJ recombination scenarios with the TCRdist pipeline. A later analysis defined each TCR beta chain by its CDR3 amino acid sequence plus V-gene family, and excluded reads lacking a unique V-gene family. In a later analysis, a few hundred highly shared, low-generation-probability nucleotide sequences were removed to address suspected cross-contamination and a sequencing artifact. For each public chain, a later analysis derived a clonal expansion index from normalized ranks of inferred template counts within each repertoire. In a later analysis, generation probabilities were computed using a VDJ recombination model fitted to out-of-frame rearrangements, and the results were checked against IGoR. A later analysis scored TCR-TCR, TCR-HLA and TCR-CMV co-occurrence with hypergeometric tests, applying a repertoire-size bias correction to TCR pairs. False discovery rates were estimated in a later analysis by permuting HLA or CMV assignments 20 times. A later analysis grouped co-occurring TCRs with DBSCAN, adding TCRdist sequence similarity when clustering within HLA-allele-positive subsets. Co-occurrence clustering excluded repertoires with fewer than 30,000 or more than 120,000 public chains, plus five with anomalous nucleotide sharing. In TCRdb, the immuneACCESS table is reduced to in-frame sequences with V and J assigned. These tables do not hold every clone; where another copy was compared, an unresolved V gene accounts for under half, and the others remain unexplained. D and trimming come from the DNA, and the V and J calls and clone size come from that table. The sample records about 140,000 clones, around three quarters of which are singletons. The ten largest clones represent roughly 0.87% of the sample.

The CDR3 sequence holds 14 residues, the cysteine and phenylalanine included. The only DNA kept is the CDR3, 42 bases in frame from the first base. V gives up 4 bases and J gives up 4 bases, and the segment between their germline ends measures 14 bases. The germline V gene gives CDR1 as SGHRS and CDR2 as YFSETQ. The sequence was obtained from a man aged 18-30 years in good health and CMV-seronegative. The rearranged segments are TRBV5-1 and TRBJ1-1, with TRBD1 tentatively as D gene (5 bases match). Sequenced material: PBMCs. In nucleotides, the sequence is TGCGCCAGCAGCCGTCAGGGTGATGGCACTGAAGCTTTCTTT. Its protein is CASSRQGDGTEAFF.